Each of the 19 T cell receptor beta chains below was sequenced from the same sample in a study of shared clonotypes between healthy human individuals. Method: immunoSEQ multiplex PCR; TCRdb's copy keeps in-frame clones and lacks some. There are some 1,400,000 clones in the sample; roughly 96% occur only once, and over 1% lies in the top ten. Specimen: naive CD4+ T cells sorted from blood. Subset in this sample: CD45RA+ positively selected. The receptors were gathered from a man under 40 in good health.

This clone was seen once. V usage is TRBV5-1 and J usage is TRBJ2-7; a weak D match, TRBD2 (5 bases). The CDR3 is 15 amino acids. Germline assignment: CDR1 SGHRS and CDR2 YFSETQ. V was cut by 0 bases and J by 3 bases, with 13 bases left in between. The CDR3 loop is CASSLVGGSNYEQYF. Written as DNA, the CDR3 is TGCGCCAGCAGCTTGGTAGGCGGGTCAAACTACGAGCAGTACTTC.

The V call is TRBV5-4, the J call TRBJ2-7; 10 bases map to TRBD2. This CDR3 contains 15 residues. V lost 1 base and J lost 5; bases outside the gene matches: 6. Germline CDR1 reads SGHNT; CDR2 reads YYREEE (reference sequence). Here the CDR3 reads CASSLILAGADEQYF. As DNA, the CDR3 is TGTGCCAGCAGCTTGATTCTAGCGGGAGCGGACGAGCAGTACTTC.

The chain uses TRBV5-4 and TRBJ2-7, with 10 positions matching TRBD1. Germline loops: CDR1 SGHNT, CDR2 YYREEE (reference sequence). The junction had 16 bases not matched to a gene; V was cut back by 4 bases and J by 3 bases. This CDR3 spans 18 amino acids. CDR3 DNA: TGTGCCAGCAGCCAAGGACAGGGGGGATCTACGAGGAGCTACGAGCAGTACTTC. The encoded protein is CASSQGQGGSTRSYEQYF.

V usage is TRBV9 and J usage is TRBJ2-1; 9 bases map to TRBD2. Germline loops: CDR1 SGDLS, CDR2 YYNGEE. This CDR3 has 17 residues. Trimming took 6 bases from V and 4 from J; bases not matched to a gene: 14. CDR3 in DNA: TGTGCCAGCACCCGTAGCGGCGGGAGGGCCACATACAATGAGCAGTTCTTC. Its translation: CASTRSGGRATYNEQFF.

The V gene is TRBV5-5, the J gene TRBJ2-3, with a tentative D call TRBD2 (6 bases). CDR3 length: 13 residues. Germline CDR1 and CDR2: SGHKS and YYEKEE (reference sequence). The ends were cut back, 2 bases at V and 4 bases at J, with 8 bases in the middle. The CDR3 spells CASSLRDSDTQYF. CDR3 nucleotide sequence: TGTGCCAGCAGCTTACGGGACTCAGATACGCAGTATTTT.

Turning to this clone: At one end the junction does not follow the germline gene, possibly because of a read error. V is TRBV4-3 and J is TRBJ2-1; possibly TRBD2 for D (6 bases). Looked up from germline, CDR1 is LGHNA and CDR2 is YSLEER. The CDR3 loop spans 13 amino acids. CDR3 sequence: CANSQELGGEQFF. The CDR3 coding sequence is TGCGCCAACAGCCAAGAGTTGGGGGGTGAGCAGTTCTTC.

The V and J genes are TRBV7-9 and TRBJ2-7; 10 positions agree with TRBD1. The V gene's germline CDR1 is SEHNR and CDR2 FQNEAQ (reference sequence). V shed 5 bases and J 9 bases; nucleotides not matched to a gene: 4. CDR3 length: 12 residues. CDR3: CASSTWTGGQYF. In DNA form, the CDR3 reads TGTGCCAGCAGCACATGGACAGGGGGGCAGTACTTC.

This chain links TRBV6-4 with TRBJ2-7; TRBD2 aligns across 10 bases. With V trimmed by 2 bases and J by 5 bases, 6 bases remained unmatched. The CDR3 consists of 15 residues. Looked up from germline, CDR1 is MRHNA and CDR2 is SNTAGT. CDR3 sequence: CASSDPSGSCHEQYF. CDR3 nucleotides: TGTGCCAGCAGTGACCCTAGCGGGAGTTGCCACGAGCAGTACTTC.

V usage is TRBV19 and J usage is TRBJ2-2; no definite D call. The CDR3 sequence is 15 residues long. Germline V gives CDR1 LNHDA, CDR2 SQIVND (reference sequence). V gave up 4 bases and J gave up 3 bases, with 12 bases separating them. CDR3 protein: CASSTPGHDTGELFF. In DNA, the CDR3 is TGTGCCAGTAGTACCCCCGGGCATGACACCGGGGAGCTGTTTTTT.

The rearrangement links TRBV25-1 to TRBJ2-1; D gene ambiguous. This CDR3 has 14 amino acids. V lost 3 bases, J lost 3 bases, and 9 bases lay in between. Per germline, CDR1 MGHDK and CDR2 SYGVNS. CDR3 region: CASSEGHYYNEQFF. The CDR3 DNA follows: TGTGCCAGCAGTGAGGGCCATTACTACAATGAGCAGTTCTTC.

The chain has TRBV5-4 and TRBJ2-7, with TRBD2 identical over 11 bases. The germline CDR1 and CDR2 sequences are SGHNT and YYREEE (reference sequence). J lost 2 bases, V lost 4 bases, and 5 bases had no gene match. This CDR3 comprises 15 residues. CDR3: CASSHTSGRAYEQYF. The CDR3 DNA sequence: TGTGCCAGCAGCCACACTAGCGGGAGAGCCTACGAGCAGTACTTC.

The chain uses TRBV6-5 and TRBJ2-1; D gene uncertain. This CDR3 spans 13 amino acids. Trimming cost V 4 bases and J 10 bases, with 14 bases left between them. CDR1 and CDR2 (germline): MNHEY, SVGAGI. The CDR3 region is CASSLRISHEQFF. The CDR3 DNA is TGTGCCAGCAGTTTGCGGATTTCCCACGAGCAGTTCTTC.

This sequence joins TRBV2 and TRBJ1-2; tentative D call: TRBD1 (5 bases). Trimming removed 6 bases from V and 6 bases from J, with 8 bases in between. The germline V gene encodes CDR1 SNHLY and CDR2 FYNNEI. There are 11 residues in the CDR3. In DNA form, the CDR3 reads TGTGCCAGCAGCCCGGGGCATGGCTACACCTTC. Translation: CASSPGHGYTF. The variable domain in full, completed from reference TRBV2 and TRBJ1-2, reads EPEVTQTPSHQVTQMGQEVILRCVPISNHLYFYWYRQILGQKVEFLVSFYNNEISEKSEIFDDQFSVERPDGSNFTLKIRSTKLEDSAMYFCASSPGHGYTFGSGTRLTVV.

CDR3 residues: CASRGLGETQYF. As DNA, the CDR3 is TGTGCCAGCCGGGGCTTAGGAGAGACCCAGTACTTC. J is TRBJ2-5 and V is TRBV5-6; possibly TRBD1 or TRBD2 for D (5 bases each). V was pared by 7 bases and J by 4 bases, with 11 bases between. CDR3 length equals 12 residues. The V gene's germline CDR1 is SGHDT and CDR2 YYEEEE.

CDR3 nucleotide sequence: TGCGCCAGCAGCTTGGCCTACAGGGACAACACTGAAGCTTTCTTT. Residues: CASSLAYRDNTEAFF. This rearrangement joins TRBV5-1 to TRBJ1-1, with D possibly TRBD1 on 6 matching bases. V gave up 0 bases and J gave up 2 bases, with 11 bases separating them. The CDR3 consists of 15 residues. Germline V lookup: CDR1 SGHRS, CDR2 YFSETQ.

The V and J genes are TRBV7-9 and TRBJ2-7, with 10 bases fitting TRBD1. CDR1 is SEHNR and CDR2 is FQNEAQ in the germline V gene (reference sequence). The J segment lost 4 bases and the V segment lost 5 bases, leaving 8 bases of the junction unmatched. The CDR3 covers 15 residues. As DNA, the CDR3 is TGTGCCAGCAGCGGGAGACAGGGGGCAGGATACGAGCAGTACTTC. Its translation: CASSGRQGAGYEQYF.

The chain combines TRBV19 with TRBJ2-1; tentative D call: TRBD1 (5 bases). V lost 3 bases to trimming and J lost 4 bases, with 13 bases between them. Germline values: CDR1 LNHDA, CDR2 SQIVND (reference sequence). The CDR3 runs 15 residues. The chain's CDR3 is CASSIDRQRYNEQFF. DNA of the CDR3: TGTGCCAGTAGTATTGACCGACAGCGATACAATGAGCAGTTCTTC.

The rearrangement links TRBV2 to TRBJ2-2; D might be TRBD1 or TRBD2, each matching 5 bases. This CDR3 contains 16 residues. Germline CDR1 and CDR2: SNHLY and FYNNEI. Trimming stripped 4 bases from V and 0 bases from J, with 12 bases between. The CDR3 protein is CASSVLGTANTGELFF. CDR3 DNA: TGTGCCAGCAGTGTGCTTGGGACCGCGAACACCGGGGAGCTGTTTTTT. Drawing the rest from reference TRBV2 and TRBJ2-2, the complete variable domain is EPEVTQTPSHQVTQMGQEVILRCVPISNHLYFYWYRQILGQKVEFLVSFYNNEISEKSEIFDDQFSVERPDGSNFTLKIRSTKLEDSAMYFCASSVLGTANTGELFFGEGSRLTVL.

This sequence joins TRBV2 and TRBJ1-2, with TRBD1 identical over 8 bases. Unmatched junction bases numbered 11, after V lost 3 bases and J lost 5 bases. The CDR3 consists of 16 residues. Germline-derived CDR1 and CDR2 are SNHLY and FYNNEI. The DNA for the CDR3 is TGTGCCAGCAGTGATCGGGCGGGACAGGTCGGTTATGGCTACACCTTC. Amino acid sequence: CASSDRAGQVGYGYTF.